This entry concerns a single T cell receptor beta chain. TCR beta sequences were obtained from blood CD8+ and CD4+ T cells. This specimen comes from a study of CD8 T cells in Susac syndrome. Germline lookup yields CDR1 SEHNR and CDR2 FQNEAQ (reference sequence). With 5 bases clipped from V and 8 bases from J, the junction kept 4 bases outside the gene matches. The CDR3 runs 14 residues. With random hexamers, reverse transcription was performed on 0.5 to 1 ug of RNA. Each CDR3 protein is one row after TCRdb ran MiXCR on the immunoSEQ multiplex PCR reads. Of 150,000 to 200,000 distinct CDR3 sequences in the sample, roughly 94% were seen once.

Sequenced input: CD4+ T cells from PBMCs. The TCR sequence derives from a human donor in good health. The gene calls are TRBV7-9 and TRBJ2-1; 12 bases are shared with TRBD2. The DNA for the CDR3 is TGTGCCAGCAGCGGGGGACTAGCGGGCTATGAGCAGTTCTTC. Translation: CASSGGLAGYEQFF.